The rows below give T cell receptor beta chains drawn from one sample of a study of stem cell transplantation in POMP-related autoinflammatory disease. This table comes from immunoSEQ multiplex PCR, and its TCRdb copy is limited to in-frame clones, with some not included. The table shows about 68,000 clones, with under 95% occurring only once. The material was CD4+ T cells from PBMCs, obtained after stem cell transplantation. These receptors all come from a human patient with POMP-related autoinflammation and immune dysregulation (PRAID). Some T cells may originate from the graft donor. Each CDR3 is given with its conserved first and last residue. The D gene is left open where the match is weak. Only part of the rows carry a size: once, few, many, or a class if the clone is expanded.

once TRBJ1-1 TRBV5-1 . TGCGCCAGCAGCTACACAGGGTACACTGAAGCTTTCTTT CASSYTGYTEAFF
. TRBJ1-4 TRBV28 . TGTGCCAGCGGCGGCCCCGGGCTCTCTAATGAAAAACTGTTTTTT CASGGPGLSNEKLFF
. TRBJ2-1 TRBV28 . TGTGCCAGCAGTTTGGGGCAGGTTACCTACAATGAGCAGTTCTTC CASSLGQVTYNEQFF
. TRBJ2-1 TRBV7-6 TRBD2 TGTGCCAGCAGCGCAATAGCGGGAGCCTACAATGAGCAGTTCTTC CASSAIAGAYNEQFF
. TRBJ1-2 TRBV5-1 TRBD1 TGCGCCAGCAGCTCACAGGGGACGCGCTCCTCTAACTATGGCTACACCTTC CASSSQGTRSSNYGYTF
. TRBJ1-1 TRBV6-6 . TGTGCCAGCAGTTTTAGGGATAGGGGGACTGAAGCTTTCTTT CASSFRDRGTEAFF
once TRBJ1-3 TRBV5-1 TRBD1 TGCGCCAGCAGCACGGCGGGACAGGGTTTTGGAAACACCATATATTTT CASSTAGQGFGNTIYF
. TRBJ1-2 TRBV6-1 TRBD1 TGTGCCAGCAGTGAAGCCTTCAGGACAGGGCCAGGGGAGTATGGCTACACCTTC CASSEAFRTGPGEYGYTF
once TRBJ2-2 TRBV6-4 . TGTGCCAGCAGACGCGGAGCGAACACCGGGGAGCTGTTTTTT CASRRGANTGELFF
. TRBJ2-2 TRBV7-9 TRBD1 TGTGCCAGCAGCTTCCGGGACAGGGGGCTGGACAACACCGGGGAGCTGTTTTTT CASSFRDRGLDNTGELFF
. TRBJ2-1 TRBV4-1 TRBD2 TGCGCCAGCAGCCACCCGGTTCGGCGGGAGTATGAGCAGTTCTTC CASSHPVRREYEQFF
. TRBJ1-1 TRBV9 . TGTGCCAGCAGCGTAGAAGGTCATCAGGGCTCGCGAGCTTTCTTT CASSVEGHQGSRAFF
. TRBJ2-1 TRBV7-2 . TGTGCCAGCAGCTTAGAGCCAGCGGTTAACGGCAATGAGCAGTTCTTC CASSLEPAVNGNEQFF
. TRBJ2-5 TRBV12-3/TRBV12-4 . TGTGCCAGCAGTCCCCGACCCGGCGAGACCCAGTACTTC CASSPRPGETQYF
. TRBJ2-3 TRBV6-5 . TGTGCCAGCAGTTACGGGGCTAGCGCAGATACGCAGTATTTT CASSYGASADTQYF
. TRBJ2-2 TRBV3-1/TRBV3-2 . TGTGCCAGCAGCCAGGGGGCCCCGAACACCGGGGAGCTGTTTTTT CASSQGAPNTGELFF
. TRBJ2-1 TRBV2 TRBD2 TGTGCCAGCAGTGCCAGGACTAGCGGGAGGGCCAATGAGCAGTTCTTC CASSARTSGRANEQFF
. TRBJ2-5 TRBV3-1/TRBV3-2 . TGTGCCAGCAGCCGACGGGGTTGGGAGACCCAGTACTTC CASSRRGWETQYF
. TRBJ1-6 TRBV7-8 TRBD1 TGTGCCAGCAGCTTGTTGGGACAGGGAAATTCACCCCTCCACTTT CASSLLGQGNSPLHF
. TRBJ1-3 TRBV23-1 TRBD1 TGCGCCAGCAGTCAAACGCCACAGGGGGCGCTTGGAAACACCATATATTTT CASSQTPQGALGNTIYF
. TRBJ1-4 TRBV19 TRBD1 TGTGCCAGTAGTATAGCTTGGGACAGGGGCGAAAAACTGTTTTTT CASSIAWDRGEKLFF
. TRBJ1-1 TRBV19 TRBD1 TGTGCCAGTAGTATAAGGGGGACAGACATGAACACTGAAGCTTTCTTT CASSIRGTDMNTEAFF
. TRBJ2-5 TRBV24-1 . TGTGCCACCAGTGATTTGGCAGGGGTATTTGGAGAGACCCAGTACTTC CATSDLAGVFGETQYF
. TRBJ2-5 TRBV18 . TGTGCCAGCTCACACGGACAGCAAGAGACCCAGTACTTC CASSHGQQETQYF
. TRBJ2-4 TRBV28 . TGTGCCAGCAGCCTGACGAAGCTAGCCAAAAACATTCAGTACTTC CASSLTKLAKNIQYF